This record concerns one T cell receptor (beta chain) sequence. CDR3 length: 14 amino acids. Trimming stripped 5 bases from V and 2 bases from J, with 12 bases between. Germline loops: CDR1 SGHTA, CDR2 FQGNSA. As for treatment: some 19 received Ad26.COV2.S at low or high dose, single or two shots; 5 received placebo; per-sample allocation not given. Samples came from day 63 after the first vaccine or placebo injection. This table comes from immunoSEQ multiplex PCR, and its TCRdb copy is limited to in-frame clones, with some not included. Among about 380,000 clones listed, about four fifths were seen once. The sample comes from a study of Ad26.COV2.S vaccination and SARS-CoV-2 variants.

The TCR sequence derives from a person between 18 and 60 years old who received the Ad26.COV2.S COVID-19 vaccine or a placebo. The sample here was peripheral blood, taken in a trial of Ad26.COV2.S vaccine versus placebo. V usage is TRBV7-2 and J usage is TRBJ2-5; no clear D. In DNA, the CDR3 is TGTGCCAGCAGCCGCAGACTGGGGCAAGAGACCCAGTACTTC. Translation: CASSRRLGQETQYF.